Presented here are 19 T cell receptor beta chains from one specimen sequenced in a study of human T cells and chemical hapten exposure. Sample time point: pre-sensitization, week 0. Treatment defined: therapeutic diphenylcyclopropenone sensitization with weekly scalp DPC. From the RACE reads, TCRdb called clonotypes with MiXCR, one entry per CDR3 protein. The sample yields some 250,000 distinct CDR3 sequences, around 7% seen once. Specimen: whole blood, collected in connection with sensitization to the hapten diphenylcyclopropenone (DPC). The source of these receptors is a man between 18 and 29 years old with alopecia areata. Some clones in this sample may be carry-over from other donors' samples.

The chain recombines TRBV7-2 with TRBJ2-5, with TRBD1 identical over 7 bases. Germline V CDR1 and CDR2: SGHTA, FQGNSA. The length of the CDR3 is 14 residues. V lost 5 bases to trimming and J lost 3 bases; unmatched junction nucleotides: 6. The DNA of the CDR3 is TGTGCCAGCAGCAAACAGGGGCAGGAAGAGACCCAGTACTTC. It translates to CASSKQGQEETQYF.

The gene calls are TRBV7-9 and TRBJ2-5; a possible D gene is TRBD1 (6 bases). The CDR3 sequence is 14 residues long. V lost 3 bases to trimming and J lost 2 bases, with 10 bases between them. The V gene's germline CDR1 is SEHNR and CDR2 FQNEAQ (reference sequence). The CDR3 DNA reads as TGTGCCAGCAGCTTTAGGACAGAGCAAGAGACCCAGTACTTC. Translation gives CASSFRTEQETQYF.

This clonotype was detected only a few times. This sequence joins TRBV9 and TRBJ2-6, with a weak D call TRBD1 (6 bases). Germline CDR1 SGDLS, CDR2 YYNGEE. V lost 3 bases and J lost 10, with 23 bases in between. CDR3 length equals 17 residues. The CDR3 DNA follows: TGTGCCAGCAGCGCACTGAAGGGACAACCGCTATCTAACGTCCTGACTTTC. Encoded protein: CASSALKGQPLSNVLTF.

V and J are TRBV7-2 and TRBJ2-7; TRBD2 agrees at 11 bases. This CDR3 is built from 15 residues. Germline values: CDR1 SGHTA, CDR2 FQGNSA. J lost 2 bases, V lost 2 bases, and 2 bases had no gene match. The CDR3 DNA reads TGTGCCAGCAGCTTACTTAGCGGGGGGGCCTACGAGCAGTACGTC. Residues: CASSLLSGGAYEQYV.

This clonotype was counted many times. The chain carries TRBV10-3 and TRBJ2-3; 10 bases line up with TRBD1. This CDR3 comprises 17 residues. Germline V CDR1 and CDR2: ENHRY, SYGVKD. Trimming took 4 bases from V and 3 from J; bases not matched to a gene: 10. For the CDR3, the DNA is TGTGCCATCAGTGGCCGACCGGGACAGGGGACAACAGATACGCAGTATTTT. Amino acids: CAISGRPGQGTTDTQYF.

This clonotype was counted between two and nine times. The chain joins TRBV7-8 to TRBJ1-3; no definite D call. The germline gives CDR1 SGHVS, CDR2 FQNEAQ. The V end lost 2 bases, the J end lost 4 bases, and 9 bases lay between the germline ends. The CDR3 is made up of 14 amino acids. The CDR3: CASSLHEIGNTIYF. DNA of the CDR3: TGTGCCAGCAGCTTACACGAGATCGGAAACACCATATATTTT.

This clonotype has only a few counts. This chain connects TRBV7-9 to TRBJ2-1; 7 bases map to TRBD1. Germline V gives CDR1 SEHNR, CDR2 FQNEAQ (reference sequence). This CDR3 is 15 amino acids long. Unmatched junction bases numbered 7, after V lost 3 bases and J lost 5 bases. In DNA form, the CDR3 reads TGTGCCAGCAGCTTCCAGACAGGGCCAAACAATGAGCAGTTCTTC. Translation gives CASSFQTGPNNEQFF.

The rearrangement links TRBV29-1 to TRBJ1-5, with a possible D match to TRBD1 (5 bases). V was pared by 4 bases and J by 4 bases, with 11 bases between. Germline CDR1 and CDR2: SQVTM and ANQGSEA. The CDR3 spans 13 residues. The CDR3 is CSVGGTANQPQHF. For the CDR3, the DNA is TGCAGCGTTGGAGGGACGGCAAATCAGCCCCAGCATTTT.

This clonotype was found a few times. The chain joins TRBV5-1 to TRBJ2-1; 8 bases fit TRBD2. CDR3 size: 14 residues. The V and J ends lost 1 base and 8 bases, in that order; junction bases with no gene match: 5. Per the germline V gene, CDR1 is SGHRS and CDR2 is YFSETQ. CDR3 sequence: CASSLTSGLYEQFF. Written as DNA, the CDR3 is TGCGCCAGCAGCTTGACTAGCGGTCTCTATGAGCAGTTCTTC.

This clonotype was observed many times. The chain recombines TRBV6-2 or TRBV6-3 with TRBJ2-3; D may correspond to TRBD1 or TRBD2 (5 bases each). From germline, CDR1 is MNHEY and CDR2 SVGEGT. V lost 5 bases and J 0 bases, leaving 12 bases between the germline ends. The CDR3 has 15 amino acids. This CDR3 reads CASSTGTVSTDTQYF. CDR3 coding DNA: TGTGCCAGCAGTACCGGGACCGTCAGCACAGATACGCAGTATTTT.

This clonotype was recorded a few times. J is TRBJ1-1 and V is TRBV25-1; D remains unclear. The CDR3 totals 16 residues. The V end lost 6 bases, the J end lost 0 bases, and 17 bases lay between the germline ends. CDR1 and CDR2 from the germline V gene are MGHDK and SYGVNS. The chain's CDR3 is CASRVDIPGMNTEAFF. CDR3 nucleotides: TGTGCCAGCAGGGTCGATATTCCGGGGATGAACACTGAAGCTTTCTTT.

This clonotype was picked up a small number of times. The V gene is TRBV12-3 or TRBV12-4, the J gene TRBJ1-5; no definite D call. Trimming took off 3 bases at V and 3 bases at J, with 9 bases between the two ends. The CDR3 sequence is 14 residues long. DNA for the CDR3: TGTGCCAGCAGTTTCGGCAGAGACAATCAGCCCCAGCATTTT. Amino acids: CASSFGRDNQPQHF.

The chain is built from TRBV11-2 and TRBJ2-2, with 7 bases fitting TRBD1. After removal of 5 bases from V and 4 bases from J, the junction contained 13 bases not matched to a gene. The CDR3 extends over 17 amino acids. Germline V gene lookup returns CDR1 SGHAT and CDR2 FQNNGV. CDR3 sequence: CASSRTIDRAVTGELFF. The CDR3 coding sequence is TGTGCCAGCAGCCGAACGATAGACAGGGCGGTCACCGGGGAGCTGTTTTTT.

This chain links TRBV10-3 with TRBJ1-1; a possible D gene is TRBD1 (6 bases). CDR3 length: 14 residues. Deletions cut 4 bases from V and 0 bases from J, with 9 bases between. CDR1 and CDR2 (germline): ENHRY, SYGVKD. Here the CDR3 DNA reads TGTGCCATCAGTGTCAGGGGCTTGAACACTGAAGCTTTCTTT. It encodes CAISVRGLNTEAFF.

There are many counts of this clonotype. The V call is TRBV28, the J call TRBJ2-1; the D is unclear. CDR3 length: 12 residues. Trimming stripped 8 bases from V and 2 bases from J, with 7 bases between. Germline loops: CDR1 MDHEN, CDR2 SYDVKM. The CDR3 DNA reads TGTGCCAGCGGGTCTGCCTACAATGAGCAGTTCTTC. Encoded protein: CASGSAYNEQFF.

This clonotype was detected many times. The chain combines TRBV6-5 with TRBJ1-2; D unclear. CDR3 length equals 15 residues. The V end was cut by 5 bases, the J end by 4 bases, with 17 bases between. Germline assignment: CDR1 MNHEY and CDR2 SVGAGI. CDR3 DNA sequence: TGTGCCAGCAGTCCACAACAGACATCAGGCTATGGCTACACCTTC. This gives the protein CASSPQQTSGYGYTF.

This clonotype was seen more than once but under ten times. The chain is built from TRBV5-8 and TRBJ2-5, with 9 bases lining up with TRBD1. CDR3 length: 16 amino acids. In germline, CDR1 is SGHTS, CDR2 YDEGEE. Unmatched junction bases numbered 11, after V lost 1 base and J lost 7 bases. CDR3 in amino acids: CASSLFPIQGAGTQYF. The CDR3 coding sequence is TGTGCCAGCAGCTTGTTCCCCATACAGGGGGCAGGGACCCAGTACTTC.

This clonotype has only a few counts. The rearrangement links TRBV14 to TRBJ2-7, with D perhaps TRBD2 (7 bases). Trimming stripped 2 bases from V and 6 bases from J, with 8 bases between. The germline V gene has CDR1 SGHDN and CDR2 FVKESK. This CDR3 is 12 amino acids long. CDR3 loop: CASSQRGAEQYV. CDR3 DNA: TGTGCCAGCAGCCAACGGGGGGCCGAGCAGTACGTC.

V gene TRBV29-1 combines with J gene TRBJ2-7; the match to TRBD2 covers 8 bases. Germline assignment: CDR1 SQVTM and CDR2 ANQGSEA. CDR3 size: 14 residues. The V segment lost 0 bases and the J segment 3 bases; nucleotides outside the gene matches: 4. For the CDR3, the DNA is TGCAGCGTTGAAGAGCTTAGCGGGGACTACGAGCAGTACTTC. Its protein product is CSVEELSGDYEQYF.